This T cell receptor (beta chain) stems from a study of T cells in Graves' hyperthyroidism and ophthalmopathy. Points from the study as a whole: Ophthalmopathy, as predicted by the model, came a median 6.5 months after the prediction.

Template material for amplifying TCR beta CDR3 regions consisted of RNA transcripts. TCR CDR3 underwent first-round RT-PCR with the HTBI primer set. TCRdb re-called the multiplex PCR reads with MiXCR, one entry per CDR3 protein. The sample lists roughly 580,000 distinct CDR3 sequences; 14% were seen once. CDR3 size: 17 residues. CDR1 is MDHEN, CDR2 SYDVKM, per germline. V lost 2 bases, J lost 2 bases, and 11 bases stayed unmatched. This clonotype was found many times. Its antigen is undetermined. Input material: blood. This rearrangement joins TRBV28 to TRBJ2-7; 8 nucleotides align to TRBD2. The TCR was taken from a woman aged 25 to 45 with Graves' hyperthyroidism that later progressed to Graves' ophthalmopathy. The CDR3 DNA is TGTGCCAGCAGTTTAGAACAGGGCGATAGCGGGGCCTACGAGCAGTACTTC. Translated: CASSLEQGDSGAYEQYF.